This is a list of T cell receptor beta chains from one sample in a study of T cell responses to AZD1222 COVID-19 vaccine. Repertoires were generated with immunoSEQ multiplex PCR, while TCRdb's copy carries only in-frame clones and drops some. Here the sample spans roughly 100,000 clones, less than 95% being singletons. This material consisted of peripheral blood, taken on day 0 of AZD1222 vaccination. The source of these receptors is an adult in good health. CDR3s include the opening cysteine and the closing phenylalanine or tryptophan. The order of the fields is J gene, clone size, D gene, V gene, CDR3 DNA, CDR3 protein. The D gene is left open where the match is weak. Clone size, where shown, is once, few, many, or a class for clones that have expanded.

>TRBJ2-6|NA|NA|TRBV5-5
TGTGCCAGCAGCGGGGACCCGACTTCCCCCTCTGGGGCCAACGTCCTGACTTTC
CASSGDPTSPSGANVLTF
>TRBJ1-5|once|TRBD1|TRBV15
TGTGCCACCAATTTAAACCGGGACAGAAATCAGCCCCAGCATTTT
CATNLNRDRNQPQHF
>TRBJ1-3|NA|NA|TRBV7-8
TGTGCCAGCAGCCCAGACACCGGCCGCGCTGGAAACACCATATATTTT
CASSPDTGRAGNTIYF
>TRBJ1-3|NA|NA|TRBV30
TGTGCCTGGGGGGGCACTATCTCTGGAAACACCATATATTTT
CAWGGTISGNTIYF
>TRBJ2-3|NA|TRBD2|TRBV7-9
TGTGCCAGCAGCCCCCTGGGCGGGGGGCTGTACACAGATACGCAGTATTTT
CASSPLGGGLYTDTQYF
>TRBJ2-7|NA|NA|TRBV7-9
TGTGCCAGCAGTCCGGGGGTCCGCGAGCAGTACTTC
CASSPGVREQYF
>TRBJ1-1|NA|NA|TRBV2
TGTGCCAGCAGGACCCTAGGACGGAACACTGAAGCTTTCTTT
CASRTLGRNTEAFF
>TRBJ1-3|NA|NA|TRBV28
TGTGCCAGCGGTAGAGGGTTGGAGACTGGAAACACCATATATTTT
CASGRGLETGNTIYF
>TRBJ1-2|NA|TRBD1|TRBV6-5
TGTGCCAGCAGTTCGGACAGGGGGGCGGGTGGCTACACCTTC
CASSSDRGAGGYTF
>TRBJ1-3|NA|NA|TRBV3-1/TRBV3-2
TGTGCCAGCAGCCCAAGCTATGTAACAGGGTGGGGAAACACCATATATTTT
CASSPSYVTGWGNTIYF
>TRBJ1-2|few|TRBD1|TRBV29-1
TGCAGCGCAGCGGACAGGAACTATGGCTACACCTTC
CSAADRNYGYTF
>TRBJ2-1|NA|NA|TRBV7-2
TGTGCCAGCAGCTACAACAGGTACAATGAGCAGTTCTTC
CASSYNRYNEQFF
>TRBJ1-2|NA|TRBD1|TRBV3-1/TRBV3-2
TGTGCCAGCAGCCAAGAGGTGGGACAGACCCATGGCTACACCTTC
CASSQEVGQTHGYTF
>TRBJ1-2|once|NA|TRBV20-1
TGCAGTGCTAGTTCGGGGTTTGGCTACACCTTC
CSASSGFGYTF
>TRBJ2-5|NA|NA|TRBV4-1
TGCGCCAGCAGCCCGCCCTCTAGCTGGGAGACCCAGTACTTC
CASSPPSSWETQYF
>TRBJ2-5|NA|NA|TRBV7-9
TGTGCCAGCAGCTCCCTACAAGAGACCCAGTACTTC
CASSSLQETQYF
>TRBJ2-3|NA|NA|TRBV10-3
TGTGCCATCAGTGAGACAGGGCCGGGGGATACGCAGTATTTT
CAISETGPGDTQYF